This T cell receptor beta chain was obtained from a study of PD-1 blockade in classical Hodgkin lymphoma. Study-level findings and limits: Complete responders matched newly diagnosed patients in baseline diversity.

As for this clone: Its antigen is not known.

Following autologous stem cell transplantation, relapse occurred in every patient, and exposure to brentuximab vedotin varied. Using immunoSEQ multiplex PCR, the repertoire was profiled, and TCRdb retains in-frame clones only, with some absent. The table lists approximately 100,000 clones, around nine tenths of them singletons. The source is a human donor with classical Hodgkin lymphoma. The sequences come from peripheral blood mononuclear cells (PBMCs), collected before the second cycle of nivolumab.

This chain's CDR3 is CASSVGLAGGRITGELFF. CDR3 coding DNA: TGTGCCAGCAGCGTAGGGCTAGCGGGGGGGCGTATCACCGGGGAGCTGTTTTTT. The V and J genes are TRBV9 and TRBJ2-2; 12 nucleotides align to TRBD2. CDR1 SGDLS and CDR2 YYNGEE come from the germline V gene. Trimming removed 0 bases from V and 4 bases from J; junction bases left unmatched: 7. The CDR3 is 18 residues long.